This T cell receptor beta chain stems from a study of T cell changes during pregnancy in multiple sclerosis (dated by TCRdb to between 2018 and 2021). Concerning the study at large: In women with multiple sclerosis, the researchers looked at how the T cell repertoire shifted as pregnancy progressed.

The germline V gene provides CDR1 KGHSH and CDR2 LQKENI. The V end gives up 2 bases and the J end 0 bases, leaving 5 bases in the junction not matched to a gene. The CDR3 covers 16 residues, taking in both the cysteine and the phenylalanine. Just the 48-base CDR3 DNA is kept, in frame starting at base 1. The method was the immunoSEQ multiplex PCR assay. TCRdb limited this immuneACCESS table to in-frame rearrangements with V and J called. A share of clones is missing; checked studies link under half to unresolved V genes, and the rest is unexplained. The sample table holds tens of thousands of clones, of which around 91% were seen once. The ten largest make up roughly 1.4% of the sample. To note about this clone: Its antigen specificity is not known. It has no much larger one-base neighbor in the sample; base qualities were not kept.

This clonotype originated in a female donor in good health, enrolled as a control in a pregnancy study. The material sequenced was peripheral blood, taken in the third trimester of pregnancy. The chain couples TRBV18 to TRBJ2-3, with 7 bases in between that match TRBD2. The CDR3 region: CASSPSGTTSTDTQYF. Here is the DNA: TGTGCCAGCTCACCATCCGGGACTACGAGCACAGATACGCAGTATTTT.